This T cell receptor (beta chain) was identified during a study of identical twins. Broader study findings: Reduced insertions were recorded for abundant cord blood beta clonotypes, with no such pattern in memory repertoires.

Among all donors, each was a healthy Caucasian. The CDR3 contains 14 residues. Germline CDR1 is MNHEY and CDR2 is SMNVEV (reference sequence). Template switching introduced a universal primer site, and the cDNA bore unique molecular identifiers. MiXCR, run by TCRdb on the 5' RACE reads, gives a single entry per CDR3 protein. The profile covers roughly 1,500,000 distinct CDR3 sequences, with around 33% appearing a single time and less than 0.35% taken by the ten largest. Worth noting for this clonotype: Its antigen is not known. The junction departs from the called germline gene at one end, perhaps through a read error.

The chain joins TRBV27 to TRBJ2-4; tentatively, D is TRBD1 (5 bases). The sample comprised cord blood. The receptor's source is a newborn girl in good health. CDR3 coding DNA: TGTGCCGGCAGACCCCACAGGACCAAAAACATTCAGTACTTC. Translating gives CAGRPHRTKNIQYF.